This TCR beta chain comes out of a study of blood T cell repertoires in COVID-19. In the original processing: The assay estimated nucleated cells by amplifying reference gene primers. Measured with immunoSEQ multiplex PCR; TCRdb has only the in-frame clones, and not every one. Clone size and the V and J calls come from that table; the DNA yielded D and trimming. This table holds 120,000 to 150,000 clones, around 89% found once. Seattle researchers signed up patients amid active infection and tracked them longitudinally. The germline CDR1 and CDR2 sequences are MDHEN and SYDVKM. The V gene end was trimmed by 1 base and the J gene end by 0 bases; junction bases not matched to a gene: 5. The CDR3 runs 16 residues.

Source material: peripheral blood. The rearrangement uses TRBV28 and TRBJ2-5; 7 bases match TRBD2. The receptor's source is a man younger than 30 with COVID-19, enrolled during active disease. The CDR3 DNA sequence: TGTGCCAGCAGTTTATCTGTAGCGGGCTACCAAGAGACCCAGTACTTC. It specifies CASSLSVAGYQETQYF. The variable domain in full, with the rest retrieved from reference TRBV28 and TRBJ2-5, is DVKVTQSSRYLVKRTGEKVFLECVQDMDHENMFWYRQDPGLGLRLIYFSYDVKMKEKGDIPEGYSVSREKKERFSLILESASTNQTSMYLCASSLSVAGYQETQYFGPGTRLLVL.